This T cell receptor (beta chain) was retrieved from a study of cytomegalovirus exposure and HLA in healthy donors. PCR was performed using 60 Vbeta and 13 Jbeta primers. Generated by immunoSEQ multiplex PCR, the TCRdb table keeps only in-frame clones and is missing some. The sample includes about 120,000 clones, around 84% seen only once; the top ten take roughly 1.2%. This CDR3 comprises 15 residues. Trimming cost V 2 bases and J 6 bases; bases outside gene matches: 10. Germline V gene lookup returns CDR1 SGHVS and CDR2 FQNEAQ. Source material: PBMCs. The J gene is TRBJ2-7, the V gene TRBV7-8, with 7 bases matching TRBD1. This sequence was found in a woman in her 30s in good health and CMV-seronegative. The CDR3 sequence is CASSLRDSLRSEQYF. CDR3 in DNA: TGTGCCAGCAGCTTACGGGACAGCCTAAGGTCCGAGCAGTACTTC.